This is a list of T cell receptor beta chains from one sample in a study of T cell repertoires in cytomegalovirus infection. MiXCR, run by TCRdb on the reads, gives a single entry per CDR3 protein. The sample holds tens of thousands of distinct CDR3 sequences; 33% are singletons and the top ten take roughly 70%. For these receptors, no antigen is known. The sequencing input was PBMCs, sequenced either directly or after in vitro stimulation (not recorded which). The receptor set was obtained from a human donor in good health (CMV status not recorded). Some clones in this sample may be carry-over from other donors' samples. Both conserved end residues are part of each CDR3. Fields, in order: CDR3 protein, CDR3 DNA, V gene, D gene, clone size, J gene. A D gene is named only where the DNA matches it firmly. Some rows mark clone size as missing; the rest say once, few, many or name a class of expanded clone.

cdr3_aa: CASSSKVQPQHF
cdr3_nt: TGTGCCAGCAGCTCCAAGGTACAGCCCCAGCATTTT
v_call: TRBV11-2
d_call: -
clone_size: -
j_call: TRBJ1-5

cdr3_aa: CASRNRGLVDTQYF
cdr3_nt: TGTGCCAGCAGAAACCGGGGACTAGTAGATACGCAGTATTTT
v_call: TRBV6-1
d_call: TRBD2
clone_size: -
j_call: TRBJ2-3

cdr3_aa: CATSDFGETQYF
cdr3_nt: TGTGCCACCAGTGATTTCGGTGAGACCCAGTACTTC
v_call: TRBV24-1
d_call: -
clone_size: -
j_call: TRBJ2-5

cdr3_aa: CASRAFLGPYGYTF
cdr3_nt: TGTGCCAGCAGGGCCTTCTTAGGGCCCTATGGCTACACCTTC
v_call: TRBV2
d_call: -
clone_size: -
j_call: TRBJ1-2

cdr3_aa: CSAPEQFF
cdr3_nt: TGCAGTGCTCCCGAGCAGTTCTTC
v_call: TRBV20-1
d_call: -
clone_size: -
j_call: TRBJ2-1

cdr3_aa: CASSRGGLNTEAFF
cdr3_nt: TGTGCCAGCAGCCGGGGGGGGCTGAACACTGAAGCTTTCTTT
v_call: TRBV5-4
d_call: -
clone_size: -
j_call: TRBJ1-1

cdr3_aa: CASSPQGVAEAFF
cdr3_nt: TGTGCCAGCAGCCCACAGGGGGTAGCTGAAGCTTTCTTT
v_call: TRBV7-9
d_call: TRBD1
clone_size: few
j_call: TRBJ1-1

cdr3_aa: CASSPRGAEAFF
cdr3_nt: TGCGCCAGCAGCCCCCGGGGGGCTGAAGCTTTCTTT
v_call: TRBV5-1
d_call: -
clone_size: -
j_call: TRBJ1-1

cdr3_aa: CAGSGTGIEKLFF
cdr3_nt: TGTGCCGGATCCGGGACAGGGATTGAAAAACTGTTTTTT
v_call: TRBV28
d_call: TRBD1
clone_size: -
j_call: TRBJ1-4

cdr3_aa: CASSFLMGPLSNQPQHF
cdr3_nt: TGTGCCAGCAGTTTTCTAATGGGCCCTCTTAGCAATCAGCCCCAGCATTTT
v_call: TRBV12-3/TRBV12-4
d_call: -
clone_size: -
j_call: TRBJ1-5

cdr3_aa: CSATQTSGGSNEQFF
cdr3_nt: TGCAGTGCTACCCAAACTAGCGGGGGATCCAATGAGCAGTTCTTC
v_call: TRBV20-1
d_call: TRBD2
clone_size: -
j_call: TRBJ2-1

cdr3_aa: CSASPHLAGYYNEQFF
cdr3_nt: TGCAGTGCTAGCCCGCACCTAGCGGGCTACTACAATGAGCAGTTCTTC
v_call: TRBV20-1
d_call: TRBD2
clone_size: few
j_call: TRBJ2-1

cdr3_aa: CASNYQEWYLRSPLHF
cdr3_nt: TGTGCCAGCAACTACCAAGAGTGGTACCTCCGCTCACCCCTCCACTTT
v_call: TRBV7-2
d_call: -
clone_size: -
j_call: TRBJ1-6

cdr3_aa: CSARRLFSSGANVLTF
cdr3_nt: TGCAGTGCTAGGAGACTATTCAGCTCTGGGGCCAACGTCCTGACTTTC
v_call: TRBV20-1
d_call: -
clone_size: few
j_call: TRBJ2-6

cdr3_aa: CASRGSGSDQPQHF
cdr3_nt: TGTGCCAGCAGGGGGTCGGGATCCGATCAGCCCCAGCATTTT
v_call: TRBV7-2
d_call: -
clone_size: many
j_call: TRBJ1-5

cdr3_aa: CASSLSGRYNEQFF
cdr3_nt: TGTGCCAGCAGCCTGAGCGGGAGGTATAATGAGCAGTTCTTC
v_call: TRBV11-2
d_call: TRBD2
clone_size: -
j_call: TRBJ2-1

cdr3_aa: CASSFIAGAGYNEQFF
cdr3_nt: TGTGCCAGCAGTTTCATAGCGGGAGCTGGTTACAATGAGCAGTTCTTC
v_call: TRBV27
d_call: TRBD2
clone_size: -
j_call: TRBJ2-1

cdr3_aa: CASSHSTGRGLALTEQYF
cdr3_nt: TGTGCCAGCAGCCATTCTACCGGAAGGGGACTAGCTCTTACCGAGCAGTACTTC
v_call: TRBV7-9
d_call: TRBD2
clone_size: many
j_call: TRBJ2-7

cdr3_aa: CASSYSRLLARSQYF
cdr3_nt: TGTGCCAGCAGTTACTCGAGGCTACTGGCCAGGTCCCAGTACTTC
v_call: TRBV6-2/TRBV6-3
d_call: -
clone_size: -
j_call: TRBJ2-5

cdr3_aa: CASKGARAGNTIYF
cdr3_nt: TGTGCCAGCAAGGGGGCCAGGGCTGGAAACACCATATATTTT
v_call: TRBV2
d_call: TRBD1
clone_size: -
j_call: TRBJ1-3

cdr3_aa: CASSFRLAGEVEQFF
cdr3_nt: TGTGCCAGCAGTTTCCGGCTAGCGGGAGAGGTTGAGCAGTTCTTC
v_call: TRBV12-3/TRBV12-4
d_call: TRBD2
clone_size: few
j_call: TRBJ2-1

cdr3_aa: CASSQGRSYGYTF
cdr3_nt: TGTGCCAGCAGCCAAGGTCGGTCCTATGGCTACACCTTC
v_call: TRBV14
d_call: -
clone_size: few
j_call: TRBJ1-2

cdr3_aa: CASSLGVGEQYF
cdr3_nt: TGTGCCAGCAGTTTGGGGGTCGGCGAGCAGTACTTC
v_call: TRBV28
d_call: -
clone_size: few
j_call: TRBJ2-7

cdr3_aa: CASSPTGGGETEAFF
cdr3_nt: TGTGCCAGCAGTCCTACAGGTGGGGGTGAGACTGAAGCTTTCTTT
v_call: TRBV12-3/TRBV12-4
d_call: -
clone_size: many
j_call: TRBJ1-1

cdr3_aa: CAAGRGAIYGYTF
cdr3_nt: TGTGCCGCCGGAAGAGGGGCCATCTATGGCTACACCTTC
v_call: TRBV6-1
d_call: -
clone_size: -
j_call: TRBJ1-2

cdr3_aa: CASSPGLAGDIAETQYF
cdr3_nt: TGTGCCAGCAGTCCAGGACTAGCGGGAGATATCGCAGAGACCCAGTACTTC
v_call: TRBV27
d_call: TRBD2
clone_size: -
j_call: TRBJ2-5

cdr3_aa: CASRPQGYGNQPQHF
cdr3_nt: TGTGCCAGCAGACCACAGGGTTACGGCAATCAGCCCCAGCATTTT
v_call: TRBV5-5
d_call: -
clone_size: -
j_call: TRBJ1-5

cdr3_aa: CASSRGLRYEQYF
cdr3_nt: TGTGCCAGCAGCCGGGGACTCCGCTACGAGCAGTACTTC
v_call: TRBV7-6
d_call: -
clone_size: -
j_call: TRBJ2-7

cdr3_aa: CASSLLLGRDYEQYF
cdr3_nt: TGTGCCAGCAGCCTATTACTAGGACGGGACTACGAGCAGTACTTC
v_call: TRBV6-5
d_call: -
clone_size: -
j_call: TRBJ2-7

cdr3_aa: CASSLLGRALGAEAFF
cdr3_nt: TGTGCCAGCAGTTTACTGGGCAGGGCCCTGGGGGCTGAAGCTTTCTTT
v_call: TRBV12-3/TRBV12-4
d_call: -
clone_size: -
j_call: TRBJ1-1

cdr3_aa: CASNLLRGLAGGKSYNEQFF
cdr3_nt: TGTGCCAGCAACCTCTTACGGGGACTAGCGGGGGGTAAGTCCTACAATGAGCAGTTCTTC
v_call: TRBV7-4
d_call: TRBD2
clone_size: -
j_call: TRBJ2-1

cdr3_aa: CASSDRDRVYNEQFF
cdr3_nt: TGTGCCAGCAGTGACCGGGACAGGGTTTACAATGAGCAGTTCTTC
v_call: TRBV12-3/TRBV12-4
d_call: TRBD1
clone_size: -
j_call: TRBJ2-1

cdr3_aa: CASSFNHARGGQYF
cdr3_nt: TGTGCCAGCAGTTTTAATCACGCGCGAGGTGGGCAGTATTTT
v_call: TRBV12-3/TRBV12-4
d_call: -
clone_size: few
j_call: TRBJ2-3

cdr3_aa: CASSPSTGYSNYGYTF
cdr3_nt: TGTGCCAGCAGTCCATCGACAGGATACTCTAACTATGGCTACACCTTC
v_call: TRBV28
d_call: -
clone_size: -
j_call: TRBJ1-2

cdr3_aa: CASSRQGGTGELFF
cdr3_nt: TGTGCCAGCAGCCGACAGGGGGGAACCGGGGAGCTGTTTTTT
v_call: TRBV7-9
d_call: TRBD1
clone_size: -
j_call: TRBJ2-2

cdr3_aa: CASSLSESVRYGYTF
cdr3_nt: TGTGCCAGCAGCTTGAGTGAGTCAGTGCGGTATGGCTACACCTTC
v_call: TRBV5-4
d_call: -
clone_size: once
j_call: TRBJ1-2

cdr3_aa: CASSYDRELAGNTGELFF
cdr3_nt: TGTGCCAGCAGTTACGACAGGGAACTAGCGGGGAACACCGGGGAGCTGTTTTTT
v_call: TRBV6-2/TRBV6-3
d_call: TRBD2
clone_size: once
j_call: TRBJ2-2

cdr3_aa: CASSLSASGSGEETQYF
cdr3_nt: TGTGCCAGCAGCCTATCTGCTAGCGGGAGTGGGGAAGAGACCCAGTACTTC
v_call: TRBV7-9
d_call: TRBD2
clone_size: -
j_call: TRBJ2-5

cdr3_aa: CASSQGKGGVKETQYF
cdr3_nt: TGCGCCAGCAGCCAGGGCAAGGGTGGGGTGAAAGAGACCCAGTACTTC
v_call: TRBV4-1
d_call: -
clone_size: few
j_call: TRBJ2-5

cdr3_aa: CASSEARSYPTYEQYF
cdr3_nt: TGTGCCAGCAGTGAAGCGCGGAGCTACCCGACCTACGAGCAGTACTTC
v_call: TRBV6-1
d_call: -
clone_size: many
j_call: TRBJ2-7

cdr3_aa: CASSLGQGGQETQYF
cdr3_nt: TGTGCCAGCAGCCTGGGACAGGGAGGCCAAGAGACCCAGTACTTC
v_call: TRBV3-1
d_call: TRBD1
clone_size: few
j_call: TRBJ2-5

cdr3_aa: CATSRVSRYSGNTIYF
cdr3_nt: TGTGCCACCAGCAGAGTTTCCAGGTACTCTGGAAACACCATATATTTT
v_call: TRBV15
d_call: -
clone_size: -
j_call: TRBJ1-3

cdr3_aa: CASGPDTNEKLFF
cdr3_nt: TGTGCCAGCGGACCCGACACTAATGAAAAACTGTTTTTT
v_call: TRBV28
d_call: -
clone_size: -
j_call: TRBJ1-4

cdr3_aa: CASSLGRESYYEQYF
cdr3_nt: TGTGCCAGCAGCTTAGGCAGGGAATCTTACTACGAGCAGTACTTC
v_call: TRBV11-3
d_call: -
clone_size: -
j_call: TRBJ2-7

cdr3_aa: CSVVRTSGSYEQYF
cdr3_nt: TGCAGCGTTGTAAGGACTAGCGGGAGCTACGAGCAGTACTTC
v_call: TRBV29-1
d_call: TRBD2
clone_size: few
j_call: TRBJ2-7

cdr3_aa: CASSQEVGDTQYF
cdr3_nt: TGTGCCAGCAGCCAAGAAGTCGGAGATACGCAGTATTTT
v_call: TRBV14
d_call: -
clone_size: few
j_call: TRBJ2-3

cdr3_aa: CAISERDTEAKNIQYF
cdr3_nt: TGTGCCATCAGTGAGCGGGACACCGAAGCCAAAAACATTCAGTACTTC
v_call: TRBV10-3
d_call: -
clone_size: few
j_call: TRBJ2-4

cdr3_aa: CASSLSGQIYEQYF
cdr3_nt: TGTGCCAGCAGCTTGTCGGGACAGATCTACGAGCAGTACTTC
v_call: TRBV5-4
d_call: TRBD1
clone_size: few
j_call: TRBJ2-7

cdr3_aa: CSVKGTSGYEQYF
cdr3_nt: TGCAGTGTTAAAGGGACTAGCGGTTACGAGCAGTACTTC
v_call: TRBV20-1
d_call: TRBD2
clone_size: -
j_call: TRBJ2-7

cdr3_aa: CASGLPSRDRGDNYEQYF
cdr3_nt: TGTGCTAGTGGTTTGCCGAGCCGGGACAGGGGAGATAACTACGAGCAGTACTTC
v_call: TRBV12-5
d_call: TRBD1
clone_size: few
j_call: TRBJ2-7

cdr3_aa: CASSLDEQSYEQYF
cdr3_nt: TGTGCCAGCAGCTTAGATGAACAGTCCTACGAGCAGTACTTC
v_call: TRBV7-8
d_call: -
clone_size: few
j_call: TRBJ2-7

cdr3_aa: CASSIDQPTGTAYGYTF
cdr3_nt: TGTGCCAGTAGTATAGATCAGCCCACCGGGACGGCCTATGGCTACACCTTC
v_call: TRBV19
d_call: -
clone_size: -
j_call: TRBJ1-2